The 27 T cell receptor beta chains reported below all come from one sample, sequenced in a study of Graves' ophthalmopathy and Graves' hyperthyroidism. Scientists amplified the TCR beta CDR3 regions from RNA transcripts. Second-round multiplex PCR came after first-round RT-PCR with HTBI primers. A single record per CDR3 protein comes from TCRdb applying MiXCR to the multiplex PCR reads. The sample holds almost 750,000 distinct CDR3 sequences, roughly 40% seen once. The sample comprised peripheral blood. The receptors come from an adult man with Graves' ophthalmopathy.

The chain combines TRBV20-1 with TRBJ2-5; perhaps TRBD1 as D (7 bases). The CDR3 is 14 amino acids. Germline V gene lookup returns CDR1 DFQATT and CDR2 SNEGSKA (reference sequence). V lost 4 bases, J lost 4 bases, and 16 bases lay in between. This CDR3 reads CSANPGGMGETQYF. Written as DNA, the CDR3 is TGCAGTGCTAATCCAGGGGGGATGGGAGAGACCCAGTACTTC.

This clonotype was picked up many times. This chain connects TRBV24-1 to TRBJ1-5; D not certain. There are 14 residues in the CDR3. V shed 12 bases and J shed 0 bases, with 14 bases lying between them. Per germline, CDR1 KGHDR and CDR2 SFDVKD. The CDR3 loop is CAVGVRDSNQPQHF. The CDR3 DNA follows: TGTGCCGTCGGAGTCCGGGATAGCAATCAGCCCCAGCATTTT.

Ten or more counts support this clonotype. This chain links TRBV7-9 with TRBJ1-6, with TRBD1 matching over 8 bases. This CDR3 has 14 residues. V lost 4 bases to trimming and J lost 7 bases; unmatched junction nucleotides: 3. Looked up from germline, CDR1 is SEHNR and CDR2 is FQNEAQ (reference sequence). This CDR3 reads CASSSDRDNSPLHF. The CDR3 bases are TGTGCCAGCAGCTCGGACAGGGACAATTCACCCCTCCACTTT.

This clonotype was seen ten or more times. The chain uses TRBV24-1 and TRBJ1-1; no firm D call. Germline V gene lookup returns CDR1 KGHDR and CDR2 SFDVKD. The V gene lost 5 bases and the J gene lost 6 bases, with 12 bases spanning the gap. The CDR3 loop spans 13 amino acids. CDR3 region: CATSVRNGAEAFF. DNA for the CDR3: TGTGCCACCAGTGTGCGAAATGGAGCTGAAGCTTTCTTT.

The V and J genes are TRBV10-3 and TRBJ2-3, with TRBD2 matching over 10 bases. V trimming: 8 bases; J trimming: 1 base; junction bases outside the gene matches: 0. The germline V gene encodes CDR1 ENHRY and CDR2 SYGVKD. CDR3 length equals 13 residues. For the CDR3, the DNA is TGTGCCATCGGGACTAGCGGCACAGATACGCAGTATTTT. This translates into CAIGTSGTDTQYF.

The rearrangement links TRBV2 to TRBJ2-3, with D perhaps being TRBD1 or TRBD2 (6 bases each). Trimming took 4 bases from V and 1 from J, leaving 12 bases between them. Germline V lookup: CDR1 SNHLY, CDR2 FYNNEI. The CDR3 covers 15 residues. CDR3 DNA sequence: TGTGCCAGCAGTGTTGACGGGGGCGGCACAGATACGCAGTATTTT. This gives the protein CASSVDGGGTDTQYF.

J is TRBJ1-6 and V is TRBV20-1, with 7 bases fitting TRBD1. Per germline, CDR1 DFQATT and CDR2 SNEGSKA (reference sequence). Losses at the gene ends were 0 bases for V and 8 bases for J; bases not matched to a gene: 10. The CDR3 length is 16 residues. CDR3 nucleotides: TGCAGTGCTAGAGAACAGGGGACCCCTTTTTATTCACCCCTCCACTTT. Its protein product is CSAREQGTPFYSPLHF.

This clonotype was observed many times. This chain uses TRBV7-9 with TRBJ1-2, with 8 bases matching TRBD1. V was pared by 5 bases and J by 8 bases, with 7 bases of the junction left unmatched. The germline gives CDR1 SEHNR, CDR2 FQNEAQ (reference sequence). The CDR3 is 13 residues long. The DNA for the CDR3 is TGTGCCAGCAGCCAGACAGGGGTTGAGGGCTACACCTTC. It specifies CASSQTGVEGYTF.

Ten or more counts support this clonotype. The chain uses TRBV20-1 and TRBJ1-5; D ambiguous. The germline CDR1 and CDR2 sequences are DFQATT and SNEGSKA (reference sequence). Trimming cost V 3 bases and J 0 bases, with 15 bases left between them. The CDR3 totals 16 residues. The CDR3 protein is CSASGVGQYSNQPQHF. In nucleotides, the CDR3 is TGCAGTGCTAGCGGGGTTGGGCAGTATAGCAATCAGCCCCAGCATTTT.

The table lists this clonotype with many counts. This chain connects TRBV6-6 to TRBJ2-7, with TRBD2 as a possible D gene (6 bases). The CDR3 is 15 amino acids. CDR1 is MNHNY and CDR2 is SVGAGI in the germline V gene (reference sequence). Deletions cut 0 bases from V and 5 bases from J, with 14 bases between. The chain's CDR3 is CASSYSTLGEDEQYF. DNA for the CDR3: TGTGCCAGCAGTTACTCGACCCTCGGGGAGGACGAGCAGTACTTC.

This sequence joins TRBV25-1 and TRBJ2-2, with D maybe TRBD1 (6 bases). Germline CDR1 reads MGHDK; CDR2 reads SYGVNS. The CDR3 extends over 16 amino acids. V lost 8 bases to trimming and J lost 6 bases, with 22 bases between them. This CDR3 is CASRLGTTTWAGELFF. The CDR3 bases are TGTGCCAGCCGCCTCGGGACAACCACATGGGCCGGGGAGCTGTTTTTT.

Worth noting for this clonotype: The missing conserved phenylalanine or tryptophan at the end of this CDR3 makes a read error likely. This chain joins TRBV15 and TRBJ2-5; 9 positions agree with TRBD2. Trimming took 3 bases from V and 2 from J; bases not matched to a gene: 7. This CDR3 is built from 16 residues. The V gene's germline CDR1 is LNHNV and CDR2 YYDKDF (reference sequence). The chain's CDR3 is CATSSLMSGGQETQYL. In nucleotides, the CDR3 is TGTGCCACCAGCAGTCTAATGAGCGGGGGGCAAGAGACCCAGTACTTG.

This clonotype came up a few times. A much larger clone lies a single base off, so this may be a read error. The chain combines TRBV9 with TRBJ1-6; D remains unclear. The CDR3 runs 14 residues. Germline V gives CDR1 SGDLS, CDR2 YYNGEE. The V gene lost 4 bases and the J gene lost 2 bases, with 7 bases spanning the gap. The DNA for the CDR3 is TGTGCCAGCAGCTCCGGGACCTATAATTCACCCCTCCACTTT. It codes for CASSSGTYNSPLHF.

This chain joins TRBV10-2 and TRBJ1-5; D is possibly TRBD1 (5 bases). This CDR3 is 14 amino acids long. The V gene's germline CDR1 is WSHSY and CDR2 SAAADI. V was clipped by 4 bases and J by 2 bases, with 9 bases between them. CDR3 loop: CASSGRAGNQPQHF. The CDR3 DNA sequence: TGCGCCAGCAGTGGCAGGGCGGGCAATCAGCCCCAGCATTTT.

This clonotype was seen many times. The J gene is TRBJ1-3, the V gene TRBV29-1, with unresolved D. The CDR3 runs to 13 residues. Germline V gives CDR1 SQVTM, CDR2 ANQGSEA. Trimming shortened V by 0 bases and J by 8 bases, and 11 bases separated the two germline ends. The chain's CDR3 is CSVEEEKTDTIYF. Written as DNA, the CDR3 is TGCAGCGTTGAAGAGGAGAAGACGGACACCATATATTTT.

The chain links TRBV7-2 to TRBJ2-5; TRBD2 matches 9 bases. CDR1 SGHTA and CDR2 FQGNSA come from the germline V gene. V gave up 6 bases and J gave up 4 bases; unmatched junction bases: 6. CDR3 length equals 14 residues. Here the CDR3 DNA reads TGTGCCAGCAGGGTGCGAGCGGGAGGAGAGACCCAGTACTTC. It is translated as CASRVRAGGETQYF.

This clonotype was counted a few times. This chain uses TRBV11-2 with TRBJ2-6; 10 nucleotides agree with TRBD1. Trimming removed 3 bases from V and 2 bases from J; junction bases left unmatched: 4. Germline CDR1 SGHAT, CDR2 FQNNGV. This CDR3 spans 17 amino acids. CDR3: CASSLGQGRAGANVLTF. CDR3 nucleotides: TGTGCCAGCAGCTTGGGACAGGGGAGGGCTGGGGCCAACGTCCTGACTTTC.

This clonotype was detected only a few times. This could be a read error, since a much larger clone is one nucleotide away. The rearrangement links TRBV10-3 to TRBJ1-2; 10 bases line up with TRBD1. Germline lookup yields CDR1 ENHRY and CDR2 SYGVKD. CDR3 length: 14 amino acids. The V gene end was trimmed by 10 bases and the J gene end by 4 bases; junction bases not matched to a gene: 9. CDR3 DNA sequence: TGTGCCAGCAGGGGGACAGGGGACGGCTATGGCTACACCTTC. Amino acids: CASRGTGDGYGYTF.

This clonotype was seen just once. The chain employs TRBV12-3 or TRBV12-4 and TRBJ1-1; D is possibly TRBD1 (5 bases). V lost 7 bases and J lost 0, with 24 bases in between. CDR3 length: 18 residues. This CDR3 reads CASTRTPRGTTMNTEAFF. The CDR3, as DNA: TGTGCCAGCACCCGGACCCCTCGGGGGACCACCATGAACACTGAAGCTTTCTTT.

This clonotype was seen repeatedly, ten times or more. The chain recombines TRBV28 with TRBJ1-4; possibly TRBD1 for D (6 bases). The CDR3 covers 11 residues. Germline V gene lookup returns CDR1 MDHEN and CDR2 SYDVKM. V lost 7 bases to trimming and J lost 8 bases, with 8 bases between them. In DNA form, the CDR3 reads TGTGCCAGCAAGGGGGGAGAAAAACTGTTTTTT. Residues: CASKGGEKLFF.

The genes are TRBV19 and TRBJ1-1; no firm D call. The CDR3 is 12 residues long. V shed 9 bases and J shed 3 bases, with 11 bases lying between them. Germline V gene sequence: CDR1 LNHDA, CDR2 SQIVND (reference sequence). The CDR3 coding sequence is TGTGCCAGCAGCCCTGATTACACTGAAGCTTTCTTT. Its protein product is CASSPDYTEAFF.

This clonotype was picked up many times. For the CDR3, the DNA is TGCAGCCTCGACCTAGCGGGAGTGGGGGAGACCCAGTACTTC. Translation: CSLDLAGVGETQYF. The rearrangement links TRBV29-1 to TRBJ2-5; 10 bases align to TRBD2. V shed 8 bases, J shed 5 bases, and the junction held 11 bases outside the gene matches. Germline-derived CDR1 and CDR2 are SQVTM and ANQGSEA. The CDR3 consists of 14 residues.

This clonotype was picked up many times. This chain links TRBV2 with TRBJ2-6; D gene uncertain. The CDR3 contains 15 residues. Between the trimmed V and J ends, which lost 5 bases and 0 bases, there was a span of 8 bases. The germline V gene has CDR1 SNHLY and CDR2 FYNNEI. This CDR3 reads CASSTSLSGANVLTF. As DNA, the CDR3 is TGTGCCAGCAGTACGAGCCTCTCTGGGGCCAACGTCCTGACTTTC.

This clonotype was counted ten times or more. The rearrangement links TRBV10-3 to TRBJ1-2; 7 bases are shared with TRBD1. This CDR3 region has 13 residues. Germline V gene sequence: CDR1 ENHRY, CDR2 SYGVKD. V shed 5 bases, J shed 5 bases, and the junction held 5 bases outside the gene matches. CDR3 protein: CAISLGQVYGYTF. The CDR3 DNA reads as TGTGCCATCAGTCTTGGACAGGTTTATGGCTACACCTTC.

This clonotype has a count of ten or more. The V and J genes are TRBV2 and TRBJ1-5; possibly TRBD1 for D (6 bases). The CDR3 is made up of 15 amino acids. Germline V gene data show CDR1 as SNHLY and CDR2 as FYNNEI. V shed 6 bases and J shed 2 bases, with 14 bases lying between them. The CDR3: CASREGDWGNQPQHF. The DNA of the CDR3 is TGTGCCAGCAGGGAGGGGGATTGGGGCAATCAGCCCCAGCATTTT.

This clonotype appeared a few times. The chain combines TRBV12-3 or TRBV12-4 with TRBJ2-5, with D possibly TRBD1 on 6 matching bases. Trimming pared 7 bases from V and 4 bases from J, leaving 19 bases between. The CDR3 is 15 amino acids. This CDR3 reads CASTVKTGWGETQYF. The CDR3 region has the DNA TGTGCCAGCACCGTCAAAACAGGGTGGGGAGAGACCCAGTACTTC.

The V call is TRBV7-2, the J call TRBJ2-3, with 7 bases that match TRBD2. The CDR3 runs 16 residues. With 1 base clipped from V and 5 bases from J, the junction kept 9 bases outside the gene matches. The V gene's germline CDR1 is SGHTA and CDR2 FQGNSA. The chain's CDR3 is CASSLGDYKRIDTQYF. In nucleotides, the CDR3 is TGTGCCAGCAGCTTAGGGGACTATAAGAGGATAGATACGCAGTATTTT.